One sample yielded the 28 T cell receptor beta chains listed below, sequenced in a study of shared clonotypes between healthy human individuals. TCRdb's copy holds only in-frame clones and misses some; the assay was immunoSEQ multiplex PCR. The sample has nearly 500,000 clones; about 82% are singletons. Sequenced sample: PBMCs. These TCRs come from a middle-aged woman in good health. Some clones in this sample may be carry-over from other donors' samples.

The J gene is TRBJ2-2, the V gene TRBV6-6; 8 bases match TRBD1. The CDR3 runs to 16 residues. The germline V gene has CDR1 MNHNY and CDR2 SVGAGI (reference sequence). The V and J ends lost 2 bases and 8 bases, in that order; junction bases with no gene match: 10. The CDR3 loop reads CASSYTGGLPGGELFF. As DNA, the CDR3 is TGTGCCAGCAGTTACACAGGGGGACTCCCGGGGGGGGAGCTGTTTTTT.

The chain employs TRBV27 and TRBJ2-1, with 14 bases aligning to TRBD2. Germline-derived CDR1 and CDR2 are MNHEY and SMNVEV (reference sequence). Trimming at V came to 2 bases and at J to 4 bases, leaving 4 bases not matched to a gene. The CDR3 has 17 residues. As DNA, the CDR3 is TGTGCCAGCAGTTTAACCTGGACTAGCGGGGGGTACAATGAGCAGTTCTTC. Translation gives CASSLTWTSGGYNEQFF.

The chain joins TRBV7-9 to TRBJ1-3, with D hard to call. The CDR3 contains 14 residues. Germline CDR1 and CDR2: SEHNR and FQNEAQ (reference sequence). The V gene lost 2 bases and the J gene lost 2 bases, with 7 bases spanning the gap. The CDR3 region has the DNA TGTGCCAGCAGCTTATCGTTCGCTGGAAACACCATATATTTT. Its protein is CASSLSFAGNTIYF. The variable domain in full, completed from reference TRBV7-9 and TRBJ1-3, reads DTGVSQNPRHKITKRGQNVTFRCDPISEHNRLYWYRQTLGQGPEFLTYFQNEAQLEKSRLLSDRFSAERPKGSFSTLEIQRTEQGDSAMYLCASSLSFAGNTIYFGEGSWLTVV.

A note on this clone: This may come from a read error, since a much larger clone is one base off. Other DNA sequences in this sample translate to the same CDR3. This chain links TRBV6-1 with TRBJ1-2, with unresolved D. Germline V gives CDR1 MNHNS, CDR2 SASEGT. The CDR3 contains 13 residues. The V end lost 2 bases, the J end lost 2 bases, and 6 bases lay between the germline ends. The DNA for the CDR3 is TGTGCCAGCAGTGAACTGGGAAACTATGGCTACACCTTC. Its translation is CASSELGNYGYTF.

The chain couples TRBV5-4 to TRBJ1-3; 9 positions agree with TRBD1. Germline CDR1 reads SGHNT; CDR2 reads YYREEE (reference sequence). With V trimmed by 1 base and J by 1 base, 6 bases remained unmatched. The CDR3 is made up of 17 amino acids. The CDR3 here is CASSLWGQGWSGNTIYF. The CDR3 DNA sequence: TGTGCCAGCAGCTTGTGGGGACAGGGATGGTCTGGAAACACCATATATTTT.

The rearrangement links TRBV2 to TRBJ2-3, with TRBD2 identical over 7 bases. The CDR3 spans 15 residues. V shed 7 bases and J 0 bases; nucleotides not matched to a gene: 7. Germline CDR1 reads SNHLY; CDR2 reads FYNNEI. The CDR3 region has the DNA TGTGCCAGCAACGGGAGGCCGGCTAGCACAGATACGCAGTATTTT. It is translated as CASNGRPASTDTQYF.

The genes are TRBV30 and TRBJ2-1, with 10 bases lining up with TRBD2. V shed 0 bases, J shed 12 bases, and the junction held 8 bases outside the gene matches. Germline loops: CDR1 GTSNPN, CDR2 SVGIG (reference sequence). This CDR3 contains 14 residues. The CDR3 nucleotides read TGTGCCTGGAGTGTACTGACTAGCGGGCTTGTGCAGTTCTTC. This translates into CAWSVLTSGLVQFF.

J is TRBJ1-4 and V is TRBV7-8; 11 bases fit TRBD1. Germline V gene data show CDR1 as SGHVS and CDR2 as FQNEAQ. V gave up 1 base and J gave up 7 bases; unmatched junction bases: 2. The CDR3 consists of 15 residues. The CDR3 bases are TGTGCCAGCAGCTTAGTGGGGACAGGGGGTGAAAAACTGTTTTTT. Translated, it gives CASSLVGTGGEKLFF.

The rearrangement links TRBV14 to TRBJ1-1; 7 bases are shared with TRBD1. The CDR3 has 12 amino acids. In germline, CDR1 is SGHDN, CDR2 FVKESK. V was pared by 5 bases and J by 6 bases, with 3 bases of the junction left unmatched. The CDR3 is CASSWGQPEAFF. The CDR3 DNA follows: TGTGCCAGCAGCTGGGGACAGCCTGAAGCTTTCTTT.

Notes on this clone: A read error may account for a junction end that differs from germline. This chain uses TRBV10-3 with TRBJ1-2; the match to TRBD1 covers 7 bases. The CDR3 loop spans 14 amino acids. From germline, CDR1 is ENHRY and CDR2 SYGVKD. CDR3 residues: CAIQQGGFNYDYTF. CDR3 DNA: TGTGCCATCCAGCAGGGGGGCTTCAACTATGACTACACCTTC.

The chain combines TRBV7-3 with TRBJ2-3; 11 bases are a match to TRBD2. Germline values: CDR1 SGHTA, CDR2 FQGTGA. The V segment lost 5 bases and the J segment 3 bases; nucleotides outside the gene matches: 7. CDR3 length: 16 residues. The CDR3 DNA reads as TGTGCCAGCAGCCAAACGGGACTAGCGGAAACAGATACGCAGTATTTT. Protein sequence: CASSQTGLAETDTQYF.

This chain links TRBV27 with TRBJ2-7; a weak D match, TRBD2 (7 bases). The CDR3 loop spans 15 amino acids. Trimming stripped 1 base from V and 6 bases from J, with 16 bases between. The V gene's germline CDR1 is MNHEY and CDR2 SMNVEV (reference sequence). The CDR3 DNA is TGTGCCAGCAGTTTATTGGGAGGGGGGCTAGGCGAGCAGTACTTC. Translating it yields CASSLLGGGLGEQYF.

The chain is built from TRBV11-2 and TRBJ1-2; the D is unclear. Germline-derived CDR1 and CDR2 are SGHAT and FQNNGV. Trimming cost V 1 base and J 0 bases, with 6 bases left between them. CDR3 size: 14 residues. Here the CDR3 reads CASSLAASNYGYTF. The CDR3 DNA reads TGTGCCAGCAGCTTAGCAGCCTCTAACTATGGCTACACCTTC.

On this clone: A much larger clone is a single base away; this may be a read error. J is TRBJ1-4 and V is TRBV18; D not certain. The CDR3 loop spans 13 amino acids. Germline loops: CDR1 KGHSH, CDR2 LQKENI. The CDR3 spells CASSLGRREKLSF. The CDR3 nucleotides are TGTGCCAGCTCACTCGGGCGTCGGGAGAAACTGTCTTTT. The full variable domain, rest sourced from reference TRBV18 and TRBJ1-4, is NAGVMQNPRHLVRRRGQEARLRCSPMKGHSHVYWYRQLPEEGLKFMVYLQKENIIDESGMPKERFSAEFPKEGPSILRIQQVVRGDSAAYFCASSLGRREKLSFGSGTQLSVL.

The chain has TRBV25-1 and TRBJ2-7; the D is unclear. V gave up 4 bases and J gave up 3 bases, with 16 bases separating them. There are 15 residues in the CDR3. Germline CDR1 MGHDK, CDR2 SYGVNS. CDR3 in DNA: TGTGCCAGCAGTGGTGGAAGGGAAAACTTCTACGAGCAGTACTTC. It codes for CASSGGRENFYEQYF.

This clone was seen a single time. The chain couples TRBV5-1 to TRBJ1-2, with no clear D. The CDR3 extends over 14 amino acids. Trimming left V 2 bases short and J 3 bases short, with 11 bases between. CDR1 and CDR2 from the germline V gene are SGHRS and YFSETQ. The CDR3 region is CASSLLGDHYGYTF. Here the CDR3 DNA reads TGCGCCAGCAGCTTATTGGGAGACCACTATGGCTACACCTTC.

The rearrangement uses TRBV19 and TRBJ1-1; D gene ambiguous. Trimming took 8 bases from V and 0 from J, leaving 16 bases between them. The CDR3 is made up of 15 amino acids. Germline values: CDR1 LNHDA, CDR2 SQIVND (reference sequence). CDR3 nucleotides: TGTGCCAGTGCCCGGGGTTCGGTTATGAACACTGAAGCTTTCTTT. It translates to CASARGSVMNTEAFF.

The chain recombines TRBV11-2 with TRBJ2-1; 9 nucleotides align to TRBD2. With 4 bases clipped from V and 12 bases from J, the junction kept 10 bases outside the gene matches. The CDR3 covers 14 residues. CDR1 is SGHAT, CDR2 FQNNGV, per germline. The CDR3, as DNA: TGTGCCAGCAGCTCTAGCGGGACCCTCGGTGGGCAGTTCTTC. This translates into CASSSSGTLGGQFF.

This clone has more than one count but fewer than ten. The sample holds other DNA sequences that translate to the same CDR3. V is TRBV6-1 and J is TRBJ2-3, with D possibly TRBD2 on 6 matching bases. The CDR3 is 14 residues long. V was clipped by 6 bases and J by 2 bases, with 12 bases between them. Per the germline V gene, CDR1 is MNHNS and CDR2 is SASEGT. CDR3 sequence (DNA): TGTGCCAGCAGGTCTGGAGGGTTCACAGATACGCAGTATTTT. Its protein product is CASRSGGFTDTQYF.

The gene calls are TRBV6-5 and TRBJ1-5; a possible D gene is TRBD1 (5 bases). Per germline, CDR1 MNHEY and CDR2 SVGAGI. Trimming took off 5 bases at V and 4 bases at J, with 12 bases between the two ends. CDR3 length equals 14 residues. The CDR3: CASSLSRANQPQHF. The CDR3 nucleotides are TGTGCCAGCAGTCTTTCCAGGGCTAATCAGCCCCAGCATTTT.

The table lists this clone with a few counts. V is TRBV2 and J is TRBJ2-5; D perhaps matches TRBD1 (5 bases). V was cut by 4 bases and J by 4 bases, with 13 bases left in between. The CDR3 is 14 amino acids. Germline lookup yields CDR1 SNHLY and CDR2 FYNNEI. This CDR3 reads CASSARGDSETQYF. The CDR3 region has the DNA TGTGCCAGCAGTGCAAGGGGCGACTCAGAGACCCAGTACTTC. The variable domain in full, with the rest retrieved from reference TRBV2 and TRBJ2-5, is EPEVTQTPSHQVTQMGQEVILRCVPISNHLYFYWYRQILGQKVEFLVSFYNNEISEKSEIFDDQFSVERPDGSNFTLKIRSTKLEDSAMYFCASSARGDSETQYFGPGTRLLVL.

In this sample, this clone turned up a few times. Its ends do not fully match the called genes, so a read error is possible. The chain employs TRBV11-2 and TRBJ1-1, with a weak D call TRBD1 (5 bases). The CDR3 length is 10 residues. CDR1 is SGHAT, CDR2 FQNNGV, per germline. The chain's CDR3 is CASSLGGTPF. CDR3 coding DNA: TGTGCCAGCAGCTTAGGGGGGACTCCTTTT.

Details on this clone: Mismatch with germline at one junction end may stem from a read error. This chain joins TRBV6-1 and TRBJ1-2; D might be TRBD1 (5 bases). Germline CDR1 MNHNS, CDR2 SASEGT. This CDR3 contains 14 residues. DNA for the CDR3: TGTGCCAGCAGAGAAGGGACGGCTAACTATGGCTACACCTTC. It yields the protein CASREGTANYGYTF.

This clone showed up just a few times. The CDR3 DNA follows: TGCGCCAGCAGCTTGGAGGGCGCGGTGACTGAAGCTTTCTTT. Translated, it gives CASSLEGAVTEAFF. The chain uses TRBV5-1 and TRBJ1-1, with D unclear. The CDR3 loop spans 14 amino acids. Germline CDR1 reads SGHRS; CDR2 reads YFSETQ. The V and J ends lost 0 bases and 5 bases respectively, with 11 bases between them.

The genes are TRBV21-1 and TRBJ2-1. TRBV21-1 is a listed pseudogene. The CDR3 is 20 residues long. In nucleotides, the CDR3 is TGTGCCAGCAGCAATTCTGTTTTGGGGGGCGCCTTTCGGCCCTACAATGAGCAGTTCTTC. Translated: CASSNSVLGGAFRPYNEQFF.

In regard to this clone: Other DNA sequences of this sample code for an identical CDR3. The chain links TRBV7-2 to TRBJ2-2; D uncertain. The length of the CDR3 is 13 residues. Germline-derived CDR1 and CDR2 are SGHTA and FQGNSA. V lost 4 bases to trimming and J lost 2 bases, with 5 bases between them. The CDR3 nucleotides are TGTGCCAGCAGCTCCAGAAACACCGGGGAGCTGTTTTTT. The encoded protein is CASSSRNTGELFF.

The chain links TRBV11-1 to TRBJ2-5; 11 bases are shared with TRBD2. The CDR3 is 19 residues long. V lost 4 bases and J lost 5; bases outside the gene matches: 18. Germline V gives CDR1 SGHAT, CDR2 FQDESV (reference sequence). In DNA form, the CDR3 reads TGTGCCAGCAGCTCCAAACCGGGACTAGCGGCCGGAGGCGGGGAGACCCAGTACTTC. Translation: CASSSKPGLAAGGGETQYF.

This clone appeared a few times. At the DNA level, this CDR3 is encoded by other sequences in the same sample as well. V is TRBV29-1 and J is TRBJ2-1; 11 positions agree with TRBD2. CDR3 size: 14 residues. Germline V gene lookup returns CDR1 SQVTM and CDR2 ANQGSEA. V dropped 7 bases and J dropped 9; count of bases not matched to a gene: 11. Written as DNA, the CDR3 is TGCAGCGCCGTAATTAGCGGGAGGGCCGGTGAGCAGTTCTTC. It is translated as CSAVISGRAGEQFF.